This T cell receptor beta chain comes out of a study of OX40 agonist ivuxolimab in advanced cancers. Background on the study: Patients received ivuxolimab, an agonistic anti-OX40 (CD134) antibody.

Clones were read by immunoSEQ multiplex PCR, and TCRdb kept only the in-frame ones, dropping some. The table includes tens of thousands of clones, 65% to 90% detected once. Sampled blood was obtained at baseline, cycle 4 day 1, and cycle 7 day 1. Comments on this clone: The antigen remains undetermined.

Study-level findings and limits: Compared with CD4+, CD8+ T cells on average had more expanded clones.

V was cut by 0 bases and J by 5 bases, with 8 bases left in between. CDR1 and CDR2 (germline): SGHRS, YFSETQ. The CDR3 has 13 residues. This chain links TRBV5-1 with TRBJ1-1; no reliable D call. The sequence came from an adult with an advanced solid tumor such as melanoma, head and neck, liver or kidney cancer. This sample comprised CD4+ or CD8+ T cells sorted from blood, obtained in a trial of the OX40 agonist ivuxolimab. The CDR3 DNA is TGCGCCAGCAGCTTGGGGGGAGTGACTGAAGCTTTCTTT. Amino acids: CASSLGGVTEAFF.